This passage covers 2 T cell receptor beta chains from one sample sequenced in a study of immune evolution from preneoplasia to lung adenocarcinoma. Repertoires were generated with immunoSEQ multiplex PCR, while TCRdb's copy carries only in-frame clones and drops some. The repertoire holds 6,000 to 8,000 clones, with roughly 88% as singletons. Input material: FFPE lung adenocarcinoma in situ tissue. These receptors were collected from a donor at least 70 years old with lung adenocarcinoma.

The CDR3 DNA sequence: TGTGCCAGCAGTGATGGGGGCCTAGGCGGAACAGATACGCAGTATTTT. Its protein product is CASSDGGLGGTDTQYF. The genes are TRBV6-1 and TRBJ2-3; D may be TRBD1 (6 bases). Germline assignment: CDR1 MNHNS and CDR2 SASEGT. Trimming shortened V by 3 bases and J by 3 bases, and 16 bases separated the two germline ends. The CDR3 is 16 residues long.

The chain couples TRBV5-1 to TRBJ2-2, with TRBD2 as a possible D gene (7 bases). The germline V gene encodes CDR1 SGHRS and CDR2 YFSETQ. The CDR3 consists of 16 residues. Trimming cost V 5 bases and J 0 bases, with 14 bases left between them. The CDR3 loop is CASSWGGRTNTGELFF. DNA of the CDR3: TGCGCCAGCAGTTGGGGGGGCAGAACGAACACCGGGGAGCTGTTTTTT.